The 9 T cell receptor beta chains given below trace back to one sample, sequenced in a study of OX40 agonist ivuxolimab in advanced cancers. Some clones are missing from TCRdb's copy, which holds only in-frame ones; the method was immunoSEQ multiplex PCR. The sample lists tens of thousands of clones; roughly 86% were seen once. The sequences come from CD4+ or CD8+ T cells sorted from blood, collected in a trial of the OX40 agonist ivuxolimab. The receptors derive from an adult with an advanced solid tumor such as melanoma, head and neck, liver or kidney cancer.

This chain uses TRBV6-1 with TRBJ2-6, with unresolved D. V lost 2 bases and J 0 bases, leaving 11 bases between the germline ends. The CDR3 totals 17 residues. The germline V gene encodes CDR1 MNHNS and CDR2 SASEGT. This CDR3 reads CASSEYSDGSGANVLTF. For the CDR3, the DNA is TGTGCCAGCAGTGAATACTCCGACGGCTCTGGGGCCAACGTCCTGACTTTC.

This clone showed up just once. The chain recombines TRBV6-6 with TRBJ2-7; no definite D call. The V gene lost 5 bases and the J gene lost 7 bases, with 12 bases spanning the gap. This CDR3 comprises 12 residues. CDR1 and CDR2 (germline): MNHNY, SVGAGI (reference sequence). The CDR3 DNA reads as TGTGCCAGCAGTCGTGAGTTGGGTGAGCAGTACTTC. It translates to CASSRELGEQYF.

The CDR3 region has the DNA TGTGCCAGCAGTTTAGTCAGGGGACCTGATTCCTACGAGCAGTACTTC. Its translation is CASSLVRGPDSYEQYF. The chain has TRBV27 and TRBJ2-7; a weak D match, TRBD1 (6 bases). Germline V gene lookup returns CDR1 MNHEY and CDR2 SMNVEV (reference sequence). Trimming removed 2 bases from V and 1 base from J, with 15 bases in between. This CDR3 contains 16 residues.

This clone was picked up one time. The chain carries TRBV5-1 and TRBJ2-7, with D possibly being TRBD1 (6 bases). Germline assignment: CDR1 SGHRS and CDR2 YFSETQ. V gave up 4 bases and J gave up 3 bases, with 11 bases separating them. CDR3 size: 13 residues. CDR3 in DNA: TGCGCCAGCAGCCTAGGACAGAACTACGAGCAGTACTTC. Its protein is CASSLGQNYEQYF.

The chain links TRBV4-3 to TRBJ2-2, with a possible D match to TRBD2 (6 bases). V dropped 0 bases and J dropped 7 bases, with 9 bases sitting between them. This CDR3 is built from 14 residues. Germline CDR1 LGHNA, CDR2 YSLEER. The CDR3 DNA reads as TGCGCCAGCAGCCAAGATTGGGGGGACGGGGAGCTGTTTTTT. Translating it yields CASSQDWGDGELFF.

The chain recombines TRBV5-6 with TRBJ2-2, with 10 bases identical to TRBD2. Germline trimming cut 4 bases from V and 6 bases from J; bases unmatched to any gene: 6. In germline, CDR1 is SGHDT, CDR2 YYEEEE. The CDR3 sequence is 15 residues long. For the CDR3, the DNA is TGTGCCAGCAGCCCGCTAGCGGGGGTCGCCGGGGAGCTGTTTTTT. Translating gives CASSPLAGVAGELFF.

For the CDR3, the DNA is TGTGCACTAATTTGGTCCGATACGCAGTATTTT. This gives the protein CALIWSDTQYF. The rearrangement uses TRBV7-9 and TRBJ2-3; no definite D call. The CDR3 runs 11 residues. Germline V gene data show CDR1 as SEHNR and CDR2 as FQNEAQ (reference sequence).

This clone has a handful of counts. The chain carries TRBV2 and TRBJ2-2, with a tentative D call TRBD2 (6 bases). Trimming cost V 8 bases and J 7 bases, with 23 bases left between them. The length of the CDR3 is 16 residues. In germline, CDR1 is SNHLY, CDR2 FYNNEI. CDR3 nucleotide sequence: TGTGCCAGCGGCAAGCTCGGCCCCCCCGGGGGCGGGGAGCTGTTTTTT. This translates into CASGKLGPPGGGELFF. The entire variable domain, with the rest obtained from reference TRBV2 and TRBJ2-2, is as follows: EPEVTQTPSHQVTQMGQEVILRCVPISNHLYFYWYRQILGQKVEFLVSFYNNEISEKSEIFDDQFSVERPDGSNFTLKIRSTKLEDSAMYFCASGKLGPPGGGELFFGEGSRLTVL.

This clone has only one observation. V and J are TRBV7-8 and TRBJ2-7; D may be TRBD1 or TRBD2 (5 bases each). V was trimmed by 1 base and J by 3 bases, leaving 13 bases between them. This CDR3 is 15 amino acids long. CDR1 SGHVS and CDR2 FQNEAQ come from the germline V gene. The CDR3 region is CASSLDWGTNYEQYF. The CDR3 DNA sequence: TGTGCCAGCAGCTTAGATTGGGGGACGAACTACGAGCAGTACTTC.